This T cell receptor (beta chain) was sequenced for a study of low-dose radiotherapy and immunotherapy resistance in tumors. For the study at large: Intravenous administration to patients comprised nivolumab at 240 mg every two weeks and ipilimumab at 1 mg/kg every six weeks.

The CDR3 covers 15 residues. Germline loops: CDR1 MNHEY, CDR2 SVGEGT. Trimming cost V 6 bases and J 3 bases; bases outside gene matches: 9. There are many counts of this clonotype. Time point noted: after trial treatment. The treatment is: LDRT plus nivolumab, ipilimumab, low-dose cyclophosphamide and aspirin (RACIN trial). Nivolumab, ipilimumab, aspirin, low-dose cyclophosphamide and low-dose radiotherapy were all administered to the donors. Each patient who was eligible had an advanced solid tumor with no tumor-infiltrating lymphocytes. Primers used for first-strand cDNA, a TRAV- and TRBV-specific set, covered both alpha and beta chains. Both a constant-region primer and a V-primer adapter served to amplify TCRs across roughly 21 PCR cycles. After the mRNA was isolated, it was amplified using in vitro transcription. TCRdb itself ran the reads through MiXCR, one entry per CDR3 protein. The sample includes about 100,000 distinct CDR3 sequences, around 21% seen only once; the top ten take about 4%.

Sequenced here: PBMCs, sampled after low-dose radiotherapy plus immunotherapy. The chain couples TRBV6-2 or TRBV6-3 to TRBJ2-3, with 7 bases aligning to TRBD1. The receptor was derived from a male donor with prostate cancer. In DNA form, the CDR3 reads TGTGCCAGCAGGACAGGGTTAATCGCAACAGATACGCAGTATTTT. The encoded protein is CASRTGLIATDTQYF.